The rows below give T cell receptor beta chains drawn from one sample of a study of T cell responses to AZD1222 COVID-19 vaccine. The data were produced by immunoSEQ multiplex PCR, yet TCRdb's version contains in-frame clones alone and is incomplete. The table lists more than 150,000 clones, about 90% of them singletons, with about a tenth in the top ten. The material sequenced was peripheral blood, taken 28 days after the second AZD1222 dose. The receptors stem from an adult who received the AZD1222 COVID-19 vaccine. CDR3s include the opening cysteine and the closing phenylalanine or tryptophan. D genes are given only for firm matches. For some rows the clone size is stated as once, few or many, or as a class when expanded; others skip it.

cdr3_aa: CASSSGGGFTDTQYF; cdr3_nt: TGTGCCAGCAGCTCTGGCGGGGGATTCACAGATACGCAGTATTTT; v_call: TRBV6-5; j_call: TRBJ2-3; d_call: TRBD2; clone_size: NA
cdr3_aa: CASSLGAQGSPLHF; cdr3_nt: TGTGCCAGCAGCTTGGGGGCACAGGGCTCACCCCTCCACTTT; v_call: TRBV7-3; j_call: TRBJ1-6; d_call: NA; clone_size: NA
cdr3_aa: CASSFAGQGSDEQFF; cdr3_nt: TGTGCCAGCAGTTTCGCGGGACAGGGGTCCGATGAGCAGTTCTTC; v_call: TRBV6-2/TRBV6-3; j_call: TRBJ2-1; d_call: TRBD1; clone_size: NA
cdr3_aa: CASSQVQGASTNEKLFF; cdr3_nt: TGTGCCAGCAGCCAAGTTCAGGGGGCTTCTACTAATGAAAAACTGTTTTTT; v_call: TRBV3-1/TRBV3-2; j_call: TRBJ1-4; d_call: TRBD1; clone_size: NA
cdr3_aa: CASSGTRQETQYF; cdr3_nt: TGTGCCAGCAGCGGCACTAGACAAGAGACCCAGTACTTC; v_call: TRBV5-6; j_call: TRBJ2-5; d_call: NA; clone_size: NA
cdr3_aa: CASSALQSSYNEQFF; cdr3_nt: TGTGCCAGCAGTGCCCTCCAGAGCTCCTACAATGAGCAGTTCTTC; v_call: TRBV2; j_call: TRBJ2-1; d_call: NA; clone_size: NA
cdr3_aa: CASRGQTYEQYF; cdr3_nt: TGTGCCAGCAGGGGTCAAACCTACGAGCAGTACTTC; v_call: TRBV2; j_call: TRBJ2-7; d_call: NA; clone_size: NA
cdr3_aa: CASSVDDSYQPQHF; cdr3_nt: TGTGCCAGCAGCGTAGATGACAGCTATCAGCCCCAGCATTTT; v_call: TRBV9; j_call: TRBJ1-5; d_call: NA; clone_size: NA
cdr3_aa: CASSARGSFQANEQFF; cdr3_nt: TGTGCCAGCAGCGCTCGGGGATCATTCCAGGCCAATGAGCAGTTCTTC; v_call: TRBV7-9; j_call: TRBJ2-1; d_call: NA; clone_size: few
cdr3_aa: CASSQGLGTGANTIYF; cdr3_nt: TGCGCCAGCAGCCAAGGATTAGGGACAGGGGCCAACACCATATATTTT; v_call: TRBV4-1; j_call: TRBJ1-3; d_call: TRBD1; clone_size: few
cdr3_aa: CASSPWDGNTIYF; cdr3_nt: TGTGCCAGCAGCCCGTGGGACGGAAACACCATATATTTT; v_call: TRBV11-2; j_call: TRBJ1-3; d_call: NA; clone_size: NA
cdr3_aa: CSASGTAEAFF; cdr3_nt: TGCAGTGCTTCCGGGACGGCAGAAGCTTTCTTT; v_call: TRBV20-1; j_call: TRBJ1-1; d_call: NA; clone_size: once
cdr3_aa: CASSLFLAGTGELFF; cdr3_nt: TGTGCCAGCAGCTTATTTCTAGCGGGAACCGGGGAGCTGTTTTTT; v_call: TRBV7-2; j_call: TRBJ2-2; d_call: TRBD2; clone_size: NA
cdr3_aa: CASSLDRLEANSPLHF; cdr3_nt: TGTGCCAGCAGCTTAGACCGACTGGAGGCCAATTCACCCCTCCACTTT; v_call: TRBV11-2; j_call: TRBJ1-6; d_call: NA; clone_size: NA
cdr3_aa: CASSLAGFSTDTQYF; cdr3_nt: TGCGCCAGCAGCTTAGCGGGATTCAGCACAGATACGCAGTATTTT; v_call: TRBV5-1; j_call: TRBJ2-3; d_call: TRBD2; clone_size: once
cdr3_aa: CASSPGQSYEQYF; cdr3_nt: TGTGCCAGCAGCCCGGGACAGTCCTACGAGCAGTACTTC; v_call: TRBV14; j_call: TRBJ2-7; d_call: TRBD1; clone_size: NA
cdr3_aa: CASSLVGTGDQPQHF; cdr3_nt: TGTGCCAGCAGCTTAGTGGGGACAGGGGATCAGCCCCAGCATTTT; v_call: TRBV7-2; j_call: TRBJ1-5; d_call: TRBD1; clone_size: NA